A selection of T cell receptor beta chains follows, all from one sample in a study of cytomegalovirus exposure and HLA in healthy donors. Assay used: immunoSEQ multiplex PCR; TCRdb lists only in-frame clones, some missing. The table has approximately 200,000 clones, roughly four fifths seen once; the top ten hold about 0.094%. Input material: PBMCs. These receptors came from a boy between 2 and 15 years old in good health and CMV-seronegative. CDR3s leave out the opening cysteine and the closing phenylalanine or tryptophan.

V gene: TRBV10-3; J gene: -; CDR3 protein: AISESQGTYEQY
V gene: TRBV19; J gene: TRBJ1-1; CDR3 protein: AQIESPWATEAF
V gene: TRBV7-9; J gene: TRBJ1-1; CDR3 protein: ASSGQGDSEAF
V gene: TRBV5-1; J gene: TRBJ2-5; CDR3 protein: ASGIIAGGPETQY
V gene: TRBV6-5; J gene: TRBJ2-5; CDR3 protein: ASSNTYREETQY
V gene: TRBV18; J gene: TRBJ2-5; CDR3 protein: ASSPRLAGEEETQY
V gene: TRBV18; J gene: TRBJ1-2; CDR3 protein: ASSPSDRGHYGYT
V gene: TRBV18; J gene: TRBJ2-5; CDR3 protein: ASSPSQGRGETQY
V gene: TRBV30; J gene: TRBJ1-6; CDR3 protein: AWSQDSSYNSPLH
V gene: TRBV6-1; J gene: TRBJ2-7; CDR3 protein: ASETQAGAYEQY
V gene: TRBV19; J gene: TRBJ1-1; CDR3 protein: ASRWGGGTEAF
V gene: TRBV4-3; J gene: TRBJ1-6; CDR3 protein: ASSQGTGDSPLH
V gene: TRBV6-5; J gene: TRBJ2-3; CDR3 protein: ASSYAGTSGDTQY
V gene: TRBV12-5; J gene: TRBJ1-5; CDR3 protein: ASGLWGGLGQPQH
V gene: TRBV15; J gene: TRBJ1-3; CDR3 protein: ATSRSSGTGNTIY
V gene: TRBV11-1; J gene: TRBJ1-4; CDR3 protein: ASSPSESLNEKLF
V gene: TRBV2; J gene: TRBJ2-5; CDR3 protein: ASRDNRVGGQY
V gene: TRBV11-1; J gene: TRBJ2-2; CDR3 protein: ASSRPRHGNTGELF
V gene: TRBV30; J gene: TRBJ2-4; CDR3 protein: AWSGRLAGALAKNIQY
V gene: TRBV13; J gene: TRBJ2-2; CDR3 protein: ASSPPLLGGPKNTGELF
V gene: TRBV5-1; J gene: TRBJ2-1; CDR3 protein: ASSPEGSADEQF
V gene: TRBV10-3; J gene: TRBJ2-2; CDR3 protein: AIRTGEAGELF
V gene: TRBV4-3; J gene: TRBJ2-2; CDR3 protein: ASSQGAHTGELF
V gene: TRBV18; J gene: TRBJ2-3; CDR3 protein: ASSPNGGTDTQY
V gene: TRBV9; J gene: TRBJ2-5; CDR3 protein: ASSPEPGETQY
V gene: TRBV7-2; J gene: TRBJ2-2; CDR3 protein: ASSLVKNTGELF
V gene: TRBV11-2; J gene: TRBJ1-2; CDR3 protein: ASTLREGELDYGYT
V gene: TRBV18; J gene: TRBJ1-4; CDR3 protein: ASFRGLDQKLF
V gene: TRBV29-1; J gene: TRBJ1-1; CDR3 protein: SVLRNLNTEAF
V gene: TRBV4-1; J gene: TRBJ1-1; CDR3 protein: ASSQLGGLGTEAF
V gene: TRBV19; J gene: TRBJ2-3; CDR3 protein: ATIDRSTNTQY
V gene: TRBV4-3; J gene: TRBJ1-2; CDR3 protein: ASSLDRGRDGYT
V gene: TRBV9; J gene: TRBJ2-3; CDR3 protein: ASSGEQGTGPTDTQY
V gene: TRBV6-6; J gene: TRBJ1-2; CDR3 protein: ASSYSNGNYGYT
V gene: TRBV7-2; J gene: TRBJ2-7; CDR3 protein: ASSPLYGRPEEQY
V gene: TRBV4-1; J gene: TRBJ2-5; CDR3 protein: ASSPSAGGRETQY
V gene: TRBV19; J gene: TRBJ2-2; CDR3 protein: ASSLLTSGDTGELF
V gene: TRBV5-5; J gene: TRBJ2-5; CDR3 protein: ASSLDAPSGGRETQY
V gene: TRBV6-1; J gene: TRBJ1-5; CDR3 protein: ASSDPGGSNQPQH
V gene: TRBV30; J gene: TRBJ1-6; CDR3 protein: AWSRRQGARPLH
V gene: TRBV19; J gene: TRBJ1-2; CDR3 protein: ASSGETNYGYT
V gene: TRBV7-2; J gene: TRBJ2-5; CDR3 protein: ASSLGAGQETQY
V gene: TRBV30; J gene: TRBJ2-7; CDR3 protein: AWSVRGTGTYEQY
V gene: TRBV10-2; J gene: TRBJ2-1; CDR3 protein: ASSRGTREYNEQF
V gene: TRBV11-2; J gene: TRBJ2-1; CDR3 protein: ASSHPGTGTGEQF
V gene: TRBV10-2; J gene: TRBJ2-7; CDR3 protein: ASSGTGLSSYEQY
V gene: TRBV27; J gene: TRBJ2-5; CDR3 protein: ASSPTGGYQETQY
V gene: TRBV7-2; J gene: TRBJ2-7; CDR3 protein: ASSPGLAELYEQY
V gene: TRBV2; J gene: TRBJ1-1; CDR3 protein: ASTDRRTPNTEAF
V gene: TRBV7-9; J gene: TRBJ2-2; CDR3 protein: ASSLDSETGNTGELF
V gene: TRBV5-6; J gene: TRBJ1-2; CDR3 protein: ASSQTGTYGYT